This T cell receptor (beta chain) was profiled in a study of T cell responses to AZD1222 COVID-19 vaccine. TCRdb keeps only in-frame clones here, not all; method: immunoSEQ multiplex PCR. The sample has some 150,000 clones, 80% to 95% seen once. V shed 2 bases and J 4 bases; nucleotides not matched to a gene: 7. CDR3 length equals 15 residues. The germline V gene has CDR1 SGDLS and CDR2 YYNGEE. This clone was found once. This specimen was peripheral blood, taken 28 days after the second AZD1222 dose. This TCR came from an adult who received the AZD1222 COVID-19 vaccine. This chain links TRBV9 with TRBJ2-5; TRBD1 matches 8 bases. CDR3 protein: CASSVGQGIGETQYF. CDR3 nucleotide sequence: TGTGCCAGCAGCGTTGGACAGGGTATAGGAGAGACCCAGTACTTC.